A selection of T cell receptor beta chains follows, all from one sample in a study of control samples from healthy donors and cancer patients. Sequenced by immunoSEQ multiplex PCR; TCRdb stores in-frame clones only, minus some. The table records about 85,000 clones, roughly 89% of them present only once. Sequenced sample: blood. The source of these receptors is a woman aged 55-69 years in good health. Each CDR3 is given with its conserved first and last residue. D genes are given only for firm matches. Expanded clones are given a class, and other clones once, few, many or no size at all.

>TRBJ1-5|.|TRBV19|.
CASSIGYSNQPQHF
TGTGCCAGTAGTATAGGGTATAGCAATCAGCCCCAGCATTTT
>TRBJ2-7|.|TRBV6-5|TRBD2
CASSYGTSGGRKQYF
TGTGCCAGCAGTTACGGGACTAGCGGGGGACGGAAGCAGTACTTC
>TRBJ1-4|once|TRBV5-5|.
CASSLMAGVEKLFF
TGTGCCAGCAGCTTGATGGCAGGGGTTGAAAAACTGTTTTTT
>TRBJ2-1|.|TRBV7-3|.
CASALMGDPYNEQFF
TGTGCCAGCGCCCTAATGGGAGACCCCTACAATGAGCAGTTCTTC
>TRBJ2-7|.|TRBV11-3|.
CASSFSTGYYEQYF
TGTGCCAGCAGCTTCTCTACAGGGTACTACGAGCAGTACTTC
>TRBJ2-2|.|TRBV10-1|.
CASSGRRSAGELFF
TGCGCCAGCAGTGGGCGGCGGAGCGCCGGGGAGCTGTTTTTT
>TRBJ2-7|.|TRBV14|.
CASSQFYEQYF
TGTGCCAGCAGCCAGTTCTACGAGCAGTACTTC
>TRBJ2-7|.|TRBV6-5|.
CASKSRASGFDEQYF
TGTGCCAGCAAGAGTAGGGCGTCCGGGTTCGACGAGCAGTACTTC
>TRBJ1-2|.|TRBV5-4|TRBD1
CASSYRQGAGGYTF
TGTGCCAGCAGCTACCGACAGGGGGCGGGTGGCTACACCTTC
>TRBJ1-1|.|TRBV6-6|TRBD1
CASSKLQGADTEAFF
TGTGCCAGCAGTAAACTACAGGGGGCGGACACTGAAGCTTTCTTT
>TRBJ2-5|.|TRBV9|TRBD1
CASSALRQGPETQYF
TGTGCCAGCAGCGCCTTGCGACAGGGCCCAGAGACCCAGTACTTC
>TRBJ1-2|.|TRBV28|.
CASSSPSANYGYTF
TGTGCCAGCAGTTCCCCCTCCGCTAACTATGGCTACACCTTC
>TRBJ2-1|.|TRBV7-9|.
CASSNRGNPANEQFF
TGTGCCAGCAGTAATAGAGGGAACCCAGCTAATGAGCAGTTCTTC
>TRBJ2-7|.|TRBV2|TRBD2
CASTGSGGSYEQYF
TGTGCCAGCACCGGAAGCGGGGGGTCCTACGAGCAGTACTTC
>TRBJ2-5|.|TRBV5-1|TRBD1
CASSLGTGDGETQYF
TGCGCCAGCAGCTTGGGGACAGGGGATGGAGAGACCCAGTACTTC
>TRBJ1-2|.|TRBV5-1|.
CASSPNNPQGHGYTF
TGCGCCAGCAGCCCGAATAACCCTCAGGGTCACGGCTACACCTTC
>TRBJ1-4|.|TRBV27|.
CASSLLGTTANEKLFF
TGTGCCAGCAGTTTATTGGGGACGACCGCGAATGAAAAACTGTTTTTT
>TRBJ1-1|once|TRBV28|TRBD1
CATKGQGRTEAFF
TGTGCCACCAAGGGACAGGGAAGGACTGAAGCTTTCTTT
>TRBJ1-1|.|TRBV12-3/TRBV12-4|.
CASSLQYSTEAFF
TGTGCCAGCAGTTTGCAATATTCCACTGAAGCTTTCTTT
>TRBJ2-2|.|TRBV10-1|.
CASMGFITGELFF
TGCGCCAGCATGGGGTTTATCACCGGGGAGCTGTTTTTT
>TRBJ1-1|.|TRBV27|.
CASRTGQFTEAFF
TGTGCCAGCAGGACCGGACAGTTCACTGAAGCTTTCTTT
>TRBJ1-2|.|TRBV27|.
CASSSTANYGYTF
TGTGCCAGCAGTTCCACAGCTAACTATGGCTACACCTTC
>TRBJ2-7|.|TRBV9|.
CASSAVDGSYEQYF
TGTGCCAGCAGCGCCGTCGACGGATCCTACGAGCAGTACTTC
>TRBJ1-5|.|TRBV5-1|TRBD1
CASSQRTGEQPQHF
TGCGCCAGCAGCCAAAGGACAGGGGAGCAGCCCCAGCATTTT
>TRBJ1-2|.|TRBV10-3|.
CAISVGPNYGYTF
TGTGCCATCAGTGTGGGACCTAACTATGGCTACACCTTC
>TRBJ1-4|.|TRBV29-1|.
CSVEDRKPGQFLALGALLNEKLFF
TGCAGCGTTGAAGATCGAAAACCCGGGCAGTTTTTAGCCTTGGGGGCTCTGCTTAATGAAAAACTGTTTTTT
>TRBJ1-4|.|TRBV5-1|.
CASSLAQGNEKLFF
TGCGCCAGCAGCTTGGCTCAGGGAAATGAAAAACTGTTTTTT
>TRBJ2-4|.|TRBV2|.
CASSARVRGLGNIQYF
TGTGCCAGCAGTGCCCGGGTCAGGGGCCTTGGAAACATTCAGTACTTC
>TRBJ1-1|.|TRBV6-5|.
CASSPEGESTEAFF
TGTGCCAGCAGTCCGGAAGGCGAGAGCACTGAAGCTTTCTTT
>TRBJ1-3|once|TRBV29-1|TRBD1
CSVEGQGGLGAGNTIYF
TGCAGCGTTGAAGGACAGGGTGGGCTTGGGGCTGGAAACACCATATATTTT